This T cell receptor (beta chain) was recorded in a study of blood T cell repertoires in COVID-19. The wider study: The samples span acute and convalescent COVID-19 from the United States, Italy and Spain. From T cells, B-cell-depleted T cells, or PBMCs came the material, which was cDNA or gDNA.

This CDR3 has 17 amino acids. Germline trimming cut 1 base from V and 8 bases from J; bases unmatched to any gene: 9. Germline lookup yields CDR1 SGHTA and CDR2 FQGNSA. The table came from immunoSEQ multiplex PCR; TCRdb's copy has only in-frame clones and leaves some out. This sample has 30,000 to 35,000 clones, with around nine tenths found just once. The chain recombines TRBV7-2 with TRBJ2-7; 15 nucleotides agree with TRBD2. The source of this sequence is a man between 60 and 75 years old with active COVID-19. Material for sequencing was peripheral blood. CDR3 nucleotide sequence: TGTGCCAGCAGCTTAGTATCGGGGACTAGCGGGGGGTCTCAGCAGTACTTC. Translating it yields CASSLVSGTSGGSQQYF.